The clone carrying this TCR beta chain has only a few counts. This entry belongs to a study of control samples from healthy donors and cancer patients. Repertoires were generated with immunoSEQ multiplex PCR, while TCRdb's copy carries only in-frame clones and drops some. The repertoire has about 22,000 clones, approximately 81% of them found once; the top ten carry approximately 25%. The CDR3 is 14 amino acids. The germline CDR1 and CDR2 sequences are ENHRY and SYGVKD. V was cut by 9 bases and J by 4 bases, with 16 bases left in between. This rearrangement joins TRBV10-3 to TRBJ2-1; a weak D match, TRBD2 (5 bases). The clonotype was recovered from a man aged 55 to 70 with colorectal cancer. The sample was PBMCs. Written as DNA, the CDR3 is TGTGCCATTCAATACTCGGAGGTATACAATGAGCAGTTCTTC. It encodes CAIQYSEVYNEQFF.